A single sample is the source of the 15 T cell receptor beta chains below, sequenced in a study of glioma-infiltrating T cells after dendritic cell vaccination. Sample time point: after dendritic cell vaccination, including at tumor progression/relapse. The repertoire was sequenced with immunoSEQ multiplex PCR; TCRdb's copy has only in-frame clones and lacks some. Of roughly 85,000 clones in the sample, about 85% were seen once. The material sequenced was blood, taken after dendritic cell vaccination. These receptors all stem from a human donor with glioblastoma.

V gene TRBV4-1 combines with J gene TRBJ1-5, with D maybe TRBD1 (5 bases). Germline CDR1 is MGHRA and CDR2 is YSYEKL. The CDR3 has 19 residues. Trimming took 4 bases from V and 6 from J, leaving 28 bases between them. The CDR3 DNA sequence: TGCGCCAGCAGCCTCAACCCGATCCTCGACACGGGGGGTGGTCAGCCCCAGCATTTT. Amino acids: CASSLNPILDTGGGQPQHF.

J is TRBJ2-1 and V is TRBV5-1; 8 bases are shared with TRBD2. V lost 0 bases, J lost 7 bases, and 3 bases stayed unmatched. The CDR3 totals 14 residues. CDR1 SGHRS and CDR2 YFSETQ come from the germline V gene. CDR3 DNA sequence: TGCGCCAGCAGCTTGGGACGGGGGGGAAATGAGCAGTTCTTC. This gives the protein CASSLGRGGNEQFF.

The chain uses TRBV6-4 and TRBJ1-2; TRBD1 agrees at 9 bases. The CDR3 is 18 amino acids. The V gene's germline CDR1 is MRHNA and CDR2 SNTAGT. The trim removed 2 bases at V and 2 bases at J, leaving 12 bases unmatched. As DNA, the CDR3 is TGTGCCAGCAGTGACCGAGGACAGGGGTTAGTGTACAACTATGGCTACACCTTC. The encoded protein is CASSDRGQGLVYNYGYTF.

This chain connects TRBV27 to TRBJ1-3; the D gene is possibly TRBD1 (6 bases). The germline V and J ends were trimmed by 4 bases and 2 bases, with 15 bases remaining between them. The CDR3 has 16 amino acids. CDR1 is MNHEY, CDR2 SMNVEV, per germline (reference sequence). CDR3 DNA sequence: TGTGCCAGCAGTTGGACCGGGGCAGGGGCTGGAAACACCATATATTTT. This gives the protein CASSWTGAGAGNTIYF.

The chain is built from TRBV18 and TRBJ2-2; TRBD1 matches at 8 bases. V lost 4 bases to trimming and J lost 4 bases; unmatched junction nucleotides: 5. This CDR3 spans 15 amino acids. Looked up from germline, CDR1 is KGHSH and CDR2 is LQKENI. CDR3 residues: CASSQWTGSTGELFF. CDR3 bases: TGTGCCAGCTCACAATGGACAGGGTCCACCGGGGAGCTGTTTTTT.

This sequence joins TRBV29-1 and TRBJ2-7; a possible D gene is TRBD1 (6 bases). The CDR3 runs to 16 residues. Per the germline V gene, CDR1 is SQVTM and CDR2 is ANQGSEA. Trimming took 3 bases from V and 3 from J, leaving 21 bases between them. CDR3 loop: CSVETEGQGMYYEQYF. The DNA for the CDR3 is TGCAGCGTTGAGACCGAGGGACAAGGGATGTACTACGAGCAGTACTTC.

In its sample, this clone was seen a few times. The V call is TRBV9, the J call TRBJ1-1, with 10 bases fitting TRBD1. In germline, CDR1 is SGDLS, CDR2 YYNGEE. There are 15 residues in the CDR3. The ends lost 3 bases at V and 1 base at J; junction bases unmatched: 3. The DNA of the CDR3 is TGTGCCAGCAGCGAGGGGACAGGGGCGAACACTGAAGCTTTCTTT. The encoded protein is CASSEGTGANTEAFF.

The chain carries TRBV11-2 and TRBJ1-1; possibly TRBD1 for D (5 bases). The germline CDR1 and CDR2 sequences are SGHAT and FQNNGV. This CDR3 is 13 amino acids long. V lost 5 bases and J lost 5, with 12 bases in between. DNA of the CDR3: TGTGCCAGCAGCGCCAGCGGGGGGACTGAAGCTTTCTTT. It translates to CASSASGGTEAFF.

The V and J genes are TRBV27 and TRBJ2-7; D might be TRBD1 (5 bases). The CDR3 totals 16 residues. V gave up 0 bases and J gave up 0 bases, with 12 bases separating them. The germline V gene has CDR1 MNHEY and CDR2 SMNVEV (reference sequence). The CDR3 region is CASSLSGLGASYEQYF. The CDR3 DNA sequence: TGTGCCAGCAGTTTATCGGGCCTAGGGGCCTCCTACGAGCAGTACTTC.

The V and J genes are TRBV10-1 and TRBJ1-2; 7 positions agree with TRBD1. Germline CDR1 WNHNN, CDR2 SYGVQD (reference sequence). The CDR3 runs 20 residues. V trimming: 2 bases; J trimming: 8 bases; junction bases outside the gene matches: 26. In DNA form, the CDR3 reads TGCGCCAGCAGTGAGAAAGACGGGACAGCCTCACGTGGGGGATCTATCGGCTACACCTTC. This translates into CASSEKDGTASRGGSIGYTF.

This clone turned up a few times. This chain uses TRBV2 with TRBJ2-7; 9 bases line up with TRBD1. CDR1 SNHLY and CDR2 FYNNEI come from the germline V gene. V was clipped by 1 base and J by 6 bases; unmatched bases: 4. The CDR3 has 14 residues. The CDR3 reads CASSEGQGVGEQYF. For the CDR3, the DNA is TGTGCCAGCAGTGAAGGACAGGGGGTGGGCGAGCAGTACTTC.

CDR3 sequence reads: CASSFQASQTQYF. The CDR3, as DNA: TGTGCCAGCAGCTTTCAGGCCTCCCAGACCCAGTACTTC. This sequence joins TRBV11-2 and TRBJ2-5; unclear D gene. Germline loops: CDR1 SGHAT, CDR2 FQNNGV. Trimming shortened V by 3 bases and J by 6 bases, and 11 bases separated the two germline ends. The CDR3 totals 13 residues.

J is TRBJ2-1 and V is TRBV7-6; perhaps TRBD2 as D (6 bases). This CDR3 is 16 amino acids long. V dropped 5 bases and J dropped 0 bases, with 14 bases sitting between them. In germline, CDR1 is SGHVS, CDR2 FNYEAQ. The CDR3 bases are TGTGCCAGCAGCGGCCCGGGACTCAGCTCCTACAATGAGCAGTTCTTC. Its translation is CASSGPGLSSYNEQFF.

CDR3 loop: CASSQGQGAFF. CDR3 sequence (DNA): TGTGCCAGCAGCCAAGGACAGGGAGCTTTCTTT. The chain uses TRBV7-6 and TRBJ1-1, with 8 bases that match TRBD1. J lost 10 bases, V lost 5 bases, and 3 bases had no gene match. This CDR3 comprises 11 residues. Germline loops: CDR1 SGHVS, CDR2 FNYEAQ.

This chain joins TRBV7-2 and TRBJ1-1; TRBD1 matches at 9 bases. This CDR3 region has 17 residues. The V segment lost 0 bases and the J segment 0 bases; nucleotides outside the gene matches: 5. Germline lookup yields CDR1 SGHTA and CDR2 FQGNSA. The CDR3 here is CASSLAGTGRVNTEAFF. For the CDR3, the DNA is TGTGCCAGCAGCTTAGCGGGGACAGGGCGGGTGAACACTGAAGCTTTCTTT.